This T cell receptor beta chain was obtained from a study of neurological immune-mediated disorders. One entry per CDR3 protein results from TCRdb running MiXCR on the 5' RACE reads. The sample records about 46,000 distinct CDR3 sequences, under 2% being singletons. Notes on the study in general: None of the CDR3 amino acid sequences of expanded clones were shared across subjects, and this suggested private repertoires in all groups.

Ten or more counts support this clonotype. The antigen is undetermined. The CDR3 sequence is 15 residues long. V lost 4 bases, J lost 5 bases, and 15 bases lay in between. Per the germline V gene, CDR1 is SNHLY and CDR2 is FYNNEI. Sequencing input: PBMCs. The TCR comes from a woman in her thirties or forties with multiple sclerosis. The rearrangement links TRBV2 to TRBJ2-1, with D unclear. CDR3 protein: CASSGPQMPHNEQFF. In nucleotides, the CDR3 is TGTGCCAGCAGTGGACCCCAGATGCCCCACAATGAGCAGTTCTTC. The variable domain in full, with the rest retrieved from reference TRBV2 and TRBJ2-1, is EPEVTQTPSHQVTQMGQEVILRCVPISNHLYFYWYRQILGQKVEFLVSFYNNEISEKSEIFDDQFSVERPDGSNFTLKIRSTKLEDSAMYFCASSGPQMPHNEQFFGPGTRLTVL.